Below, 29 T cell receptor beta chains from the same sample are listed, as sequenced in a study of CD8+CD57+ T cells in acquired aplastic anemia. According to the study, genomic DNA was the template for TCR beta VDJ and CDR3 profiling. TCRdb fed the reads into MiXCR, producing one record per CDR3 protein. The profile shows 100,000 to 150,000 distinct CDR3 sequences, 45% to 60% of them singletons. Individuals selected for sequencing had exhibited CD8+CD57+ cell expansion on flow cytometry. The sample was sorted CD4+, CD8+, or CD8+CD57+ T cells (not recorded which) from PBMCs. The receptors come from a human donor with aplastic anemia.

This chain links TRBV10-2 with TRBJ1-1, with a possible D match to TRBD1 (5 bases). Germline CDR1 and CDR2: WSHSY and SAAADI. V lost 7 bases to trimming and J lost 5 bases, with 14 bases between them. The CDR3 contains 13 residues. The CDR3 nucleotides are TGCGCCAGCAAGGGGCAGGGAGGAACTGAAGCTTTCTTT. This encodes CASKGQGGTEAFF.

The rearrangement joins TRBV19 to TRBJ1-5; D is possibly TRBD1 (6 bases). V lost 5 bases and J lost 4, with 18 bases in between. This CDR3 comprises 16 residues. Germline V gene lookup returns CDR1 LNHDA and CDR2 SQIVND (reference sequence). This CDR3 reads CASSSQKGVKNQPQHF. CDR3 DNA sequence: TGTGCCAGTAGTTCCCAGAAGGGGGTGAAAAATCAGCCCCAGCATTTT.

The chain joins TRBV19 to TRBJ2-7; the D call may be TRBD1 or TRBD2 (5 bases each). Germline CDR1 reads LNHDA; CDR2 reads SQIVND (reference sequence). The V end was cut by 10 bases, the J end by 5 bases, with 12 bases between. The CDR3 is 11 amino acids. The CDR3 spells CATGQGDEQYF. The CDR3 DNA reads as TGTGCCACGGGGCAGGGTGACGAGCAGTACTTC. Using reference TRBV19 and TRBJ2-7 for the parts outside the CDR3, the full variable domain is DGGITQSPKYLFRKEGQNVTLSCEQNLNHDAMYWYRQDPGQGLRLIYYSQIVNDFQKGDIAEGYSVSREKKESFPLTVTSAQKNPTAFYLCATGQGDEQYFGPGTRLTVT.

This clonotype was picked up many times. The chain has TRBV12-3 or TRBV12-4 and TRBJ2-7, with 12 bases that match TRBD2. The trim removed 4 bases at V and 3 bases at J, leaving 4 bases unmatched. There are 15 residues in the CDR3. The CDR3 loop reads CASSYRLAGVYEQYF. The CDR3 region has the DNA TGTGCCAGCAGTTACCGACTAGCGGGAGTCTACGAGCAGTACTTC.

The chain uses TRBV19 and TRBJ1-1; D call uncertain. Germline V gene lookup returns CDR1 LNHDA and CDR2 SQIVND (reference sequence). This CDR3 has 13 residues. Trimming removed 1 base at V and 2 bases at J, with 5 bases between. The CDR3 DNA reads as TGTGCCAGTAGTATAGTATTTAACACTGAAGCTTTCTTT. Translated: CASSIVFNTEAFF.

The rearrangement links TRBV9 to TRBJ1-2, with D uncertain. Germline values: CDR1 SGDLS, CDR2 YYNGEE. Trimming removed 4 bases from V and 3 bases from J, with 22 bases in between. The CDR3 runs to 17 residues. The CDR3 loop is CASSPSTGMADHYGYTF. In nucleotides, the CDR3 is TGTGCCAGCAGCCCCTCGACCGGGATGGCAGACCACTATGGCTACACCTTC.

This clonotype was counted between two and nine times. The CDR3 sequence is CAAQREGTYEQYF. CDR3 DNA: TGTGCCGCACAGCGGGAGGGGACCTACGAGCAGTACTTC. This sequence joins TRBV10-3 and TRBJ2-7; TRBD2 agrees at 10 bases. The V gene end was trimmed by 11 bases and the J gene end by 2 bases; junction bases not matched to a gene: 6. The CDR3 loop spans 13 amino acids. Germline-derived CDR1 and CDR2 are ENHRY and SYGVKD.

The V call is TRBV5-1, the J call TRBJ1-1; perhaps TRBD1 as D (6 bases). The germline CDR1 and CDR2 sequences are SGHRS and YFSETQ. Trimming left V 4 bases short and J 0 bases short, with 13 bases between. The CDR3 contains 15 residues. The CDR3 DNA is TGCGCCAGCAGCGAATTACAGGGAATGAACACTGAAGCTTTCTTT. Protein sequence: CASSELQGMNTEAFF.

This chain uses TRBV29-1 with TRBJ2-6; tentative D call: TRBD1 (5 bases). From germline, CDR1 is SQVTM and CDR2 ANQGSEA. The CDR3 contains 14 residues. V was pared by 4 bases and J by 0 bases, with 7 bases between. The CDR3 sequence is CSVAGISGANVLTF. DNA of the CDR3: TGCAGCGTTGCAGGGATCTCTGGGGCCAACGTCCTGACTTTC. Supplemented by reference TRBV29-1 and TRBJ2-6, the full variable domain reads SAVISQKPSRDICQRGTSLTIQCQVDSQVTMMFWYRQQPGQSLTLIATANQGSEATYESGFVIDKFPISRPNLTFSTLTVSNMSPEDSSIYLCSVAGISGANVLTFGAGSRLTVL.

The gene calls are TRBV11-2 and TRBJ2-5, with D possibly TRBD2 on 6 matching bases. This CDR3 is built from 16 residues. The V gene's germline CDR1 is SGHAT and CDR2 FQNNGV. The germline V and J ends were trimmed by 1 base and 7 bases, with 19 bases remaining between them. The CDR3 loop reads CASSLGGVTSRGTQYF. In DNA form, the CDR3 reads TGTGCCAGCAGCTTAGGGGGGGTAACGTCACGAGGGACCCAGTACTTC.

The rearrangement uses TRBV27 and TRBJ2-3, with TRBD2 matching 10 bases. The length of the CDR3 is 15 residues. Germline values: CDR1 MNHEY, CDR2 SMNVEV (reference sequence). The junction had 4 bases not matched to a gene; V was cut back by 5 bases and J by 2 bases. The CDR3, as DNA: TGTGCCAGCAGTCCGACTAGCGGGTACACAGATACGCAGTATTTT. This encodes CASSPTSGYTDTQYF.

J is TRBJ2-3 and V is TRBV2; the D gene is possibly TRBD1 (7 bases). V lost 8 bases, J lost 0 bases, and 12 bases lay in between. The CDR3 has 14 residues. Germline-derived CDR1 and CDR2 are SNHLY and FYNNEI. CDR3 sequence: CASGGTASTDTQYF. The CDR3 DNA is TGTGCCAGCGGGGGGACAGCTAGCACAGATACGCAGTATTTT. The entire variable domain, with the rest obtained from reference TRBV2 and TRBJ2-3, is as follows: EPEVTQTPSHQVTQMGQEVILRCVPISNHLYFYWYRQILGQKVEFLVSFYNNEISEKSEIFDDQFSVERPDGSNFTLKIRSTKLEDSAMYFCASGGTASTDTQYFGPGTRLTVL.

This chain connects TRBV4-3 to TRBJ2-5; no clear D. Germline assignment: CDR1 LGHNA and CDR2 YSLEER. V was pared by 0 bases and J by 7 bases, with 6 bases between. The CDR3 has 12 residues. The CDR3 DNA reads as TGCGCCAGCAGCCAAGATACCGTGACCCAGTACTTC. Translated, it gives CASSQDTVTQYF.

The CDR3, as DNA: TGTGCCAGCCGCTACAGGGGCAATGAGCAGTTCTTC. Encoded protein: CASRYRGNEQFF. This chain joins TRBV6-2 or TRBV6-3 and TRBJ2-1, with 7 bases fitting TRBD1. Germline CDR1 is MNHEY and CDR2 is SVGEGT. CDR3 length equals 12 residues. Trimming took 8 bases from V and 6 from J; bases not matched to a gene: 4.

This chain uses TRBV9 with TRBJ2-1; 9 nucleotides match TRBD1. V was clipped by 6 bases and J by 0 bases; unmatched bases: 4. There are 15 residues in the CDR3. From germline, CDR1 is SGDLS and CDR2 YYNGEE. The CDR3 is CASNMGQGSYNEQFF. The CDR3 DNA reads as TGTGCCAGCAACATGGGACAGGGCTCCTACAATGAGCAGTTCTTC. Combining the CDR3 with reference TRBV9 and TRBJ2-1 gives the whole variable domain DSGVTQTPKHLITATGQRVTLRCSPRSGDLSVYWYQQSLDQGLQFLIQYYNGEERAKGNILERFSAQQFPDLHSELNLSSLELGDSALYFCASNMGQGSYNEQFFGPGTRLTVL.

V and J are TRBV5-1 and TRBJ1-1; D gene uncertain. The germline V and J ends were trimmed by 1 base and 3 bases, with 7 bases remaining between them. This CDR3 region has 13 residues. Germline V CDR1 and CDR2: SGHRS, YFSETQ. In nucleotides, the CDR3 is TGCGCCAGCAGCTTGAGTACTGACACTGAAGCTTTCTTT. As protein: CASSLSTDTEAFF.

The chain carries TRBV2 and TRBJ1-2; D ambiguous. The CDR3 loop spans 13 amino acids. Trimming took off 5 bases at V and 8 bases at J, with 15 bases between the two ends. CDR1 and CDR2 (germline): SNHLY, FYNNEI. CDR3: CASSPPDPSGYTF. The CDR3 DNA follows: TGTGCCAGCAGTCCTCCAGACCCGTCGGGCTACACCTTC.

This clonotype was counted once. The genes are TRBV12-3 or TRBV12-4 and TRBJ2-3; D perhaps matches TRBD2 (5 bases). The V end lost 3 bases, the J end lost 6 bases, and 10 bases lay between the germline ends. This CDR3 has 13 residues. CDR3: CASSLPWEDTQYF. The CDR3 DNA sequence: TGTGCCAGCAGTTTGCCCTGGGAGGATACGCAGTATTTT.

The chain employs TRBV19 and TRBJ2-7; D may be TRBD1 (6 bases). CDR1 is LNHDA, CDR2 SQIVND, per germline (reference sequence). Trimming cost V 10 bases and J 4 bases, with 14 bases left between them. CDR3 length: 12 amino acids. CDR3 sequence reads: CATTGSLYEQYF. The CDR3 bases are TGTGCCACCACAGGGTCGCTGTACGAGCAGTACTTC. Filled out from reference TRBV19 and TRBJ2-7, the complete variable domain reads DGGITQSPKYLFRKEGQNVTLSCEQNLNHDAMYWYRQDPGQGLRLIYYSQIVNDFQKGDIAEGYSVSREKKESFPLTVTSAQKNPTAFYLCATTGSLYEQYFGPGTRLTVT.

The V and J genes are TRBV15 and TRBJ1-6; 8 nucleotides align to TRBD1. CDR3 length: 15 residues. The germline V gene has CDR1 LNHNV and CDR2 YYDKDF (reference sequence). Trimming removed 1 base from V and 9 bases from J; junction bases left unmatched: 5. The CDR3 nucleotides are TGTGCCACCAGCAGAGGGACAGGGTCGGGTTCACCCCTCCACTTT. Its translation is CATSRGTGSGSPLHF.

V and J are TRBV20-1 and TRBJ2-7, with TRBD2 matching 10 bases. Germline V gene lookup returns CDR1 DFQATT and CDR2 SNEGSKA (reference sequence). V gave up 7 bases and J gave up 2 bases; unmatched junction bases: 5. The CDR3 runs to 13 residues. The CDR3 is CSVLAGPAYEQYF. Here the CDR3 DNA reads TGCAGTGTACTAGCGGGACCCGCCTACGAGCAGTACTTC.

The CDR3 coding sequence is TGTGCCAGCAAGGGGGTGGTCTACGAGCAGTACTTC. Amino acid sequence: CASKGVVYEQYF. The rearrangement links TRBV2 to TRBJ2-7; tentative D call: TRBD1 (6 bases). Trimming removed 7 bases from V and 3 bases from J, with 10 bases in between. Germline CDR1 is SNHLY and CDR2 is FYNNEI. CDR3 length: 12 amino acids.

This clonotype appeared many times. This chain links TRBV11-2 with TRBJ2-1; D gene ambiguous. Germline V CDR1 and CDR2: SGHAT, FQNNGV. The CDR3 loop spans 15 amino acids. V gave up 6 bases and J gave up 7 bases, with 19 bases separating them. The CDR3 sequence is CASSHPAGLVNEQFF. Written as DNA, the CDR3 is TGTGCCAGCAGTCACCCTGCTGGGTTAGTAAATGAGCAGTTCTTC.

Ten or more counts support this clonotype. The rearrangement uses TRBV7-8 and TRBJ2-7; a weak D match, TRBD2 (5 bases). Deletions cut 5 bases from V and 3 bases from J, with 11 bases between. The germline V gene encodes CDR1 SGHVS and CDR2 FQNEAQ. The CDR3 has 13 residues. The CDR3 here is CASSPGGNYEQYF. For the CDR3, the DNA is TGTGCCAGCAGCCCCGGAGGAAACTACGAGCAGTACTTC.

The chain combines TRBV4-1 with TRBJ1-4; 8 bases are shared with TRBD1. With 1 base clipped from V and 7 bases from J, the junction kept 2 bases outside the gene matches. The CDR3 is 14 residues long. Germline lookup yields CDR1 MGHRA and CDR2 YSYEKL. This chain's CDR3 is CASSQAQGAEKLFF. CDR3 DNA: TGCGCCAGCAGCCAAGCCCAGGGGGCTGAAAAACTGTTTTTT.

This clonotype occurred many times. The J gene is TRBJ2-1, the V gene TRBV24-1; D not resolved. CDR3 length: 16 residues. The V end lost 4 bases, the J end lost 3 bases, and 15 bases lay between the germline ends. CDR1 KGHDR and CDR2 SFDVKD come from the germline V gene. Here the CDR3 reads CATSEKDVAYYNEQFF. CDR3 DNA sequence: TGTGCCACCAGTGAGAAAGACGTCGCCTACTACAATGAGCAGTTCTTC.

On this clonotype: The germline gene is not matched at one end of the junction; a read error may be the cause. This chain uses TRBV9 with TRBJ2-6; tentative D call: TRBD2 (6 bases). Per germline, CDR1 SGDLS and CDR2 YYNGEE. The CDR3 loop spans 12 amino acids. As DNA, the CDR3 is TGTGCCAGCAGCGCGGGGGACAACGTCCTGACTTTC. It encodes CASSAGDNVLTF.

This chain joins TRBV15 and TRBJ1-2; 7 positions match TRBD1. This CDR3 is 14 amino acids long. Germline V gene data show CDR1 as LNHNV and CDR2 as YYDKDF (reference sequence). V shed 4 bases and J 8 bases; nucleotides not matched to a gene: 10. The DNA for the CDR3 is TGTGCCACCAGCACAAGGACAACAGGGGTAGGCTACACCTTC. Amino acid sequence: CATSTRTTGVGYTF.

This clonotype was seen many times. The chain recombines TRBV9 with TRBJ2-1; D may be TRBD1 or TRBD2 (5 bases each). Germline CDR1 SGDLS, CDR2 YYNGEE. Trimming stripped 2 bases from V and 0 bases from J, with 9 bases between. The length of the CDR3 is 15 residues. Here the CDR3 DNA reads TGTGCCAGCAGCGTCGGGACGACCTCCTACAATGAGCAGTTCTTC. Translated: CASSVGTTSYNEQFF.